This T cell receptor (beta chain) originates from a study of blood T cell repertoires in COVID-19. CDR3 size: 15 residues. The V and J ends lost 5 bases and 1 base respectively, with 12 bases between them. Germline CDR1 SGHTA, CDR2 FQGTGA. Clones were sequenced by immunoSEQ multiplex PCR, and TCRdb holds only the in-frame ones, with some missing. The sample gives 100,000 to 150,000 clones, about 89% of which show up once; more than 9.5% is in the top ten. Sequenced sample: peripheral blood. V gene TRBV7-3 combines with J gene TRBJ2-4; D perhaps matches TRBD1 (6 bases). This receptor was taken from a woman in her 70s with COVID-19, enrolled during active disease. In DNA, the CDR3 is TGTGCCAGCAGCCCAACAGGGTTCGCCAAAAACATTCAGTACTTC. Its translation: CASSPTGFAKNIQYF.